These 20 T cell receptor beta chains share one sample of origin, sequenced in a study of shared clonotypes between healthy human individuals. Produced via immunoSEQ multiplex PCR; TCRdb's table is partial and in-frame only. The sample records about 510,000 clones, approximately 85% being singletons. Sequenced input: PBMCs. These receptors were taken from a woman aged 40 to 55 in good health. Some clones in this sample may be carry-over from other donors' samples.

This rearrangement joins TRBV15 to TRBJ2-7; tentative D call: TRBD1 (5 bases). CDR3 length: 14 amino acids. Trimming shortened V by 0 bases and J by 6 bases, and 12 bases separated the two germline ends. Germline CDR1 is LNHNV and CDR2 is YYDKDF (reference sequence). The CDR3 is CATSRDLGVSEQYF. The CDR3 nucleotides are TGTGCCACCAGCAGAGATTTAGGGGTCAGCGAGCAGTACTTC.

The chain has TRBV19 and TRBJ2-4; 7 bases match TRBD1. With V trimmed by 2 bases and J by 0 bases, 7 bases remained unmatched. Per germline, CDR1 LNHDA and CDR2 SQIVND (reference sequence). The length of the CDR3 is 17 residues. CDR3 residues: CASSITSGQTAKNIQYF. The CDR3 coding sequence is TGTGCCAGTAGTATAACGTCGGGACAGACAGCCAAAAACATTCAGTACTTC.

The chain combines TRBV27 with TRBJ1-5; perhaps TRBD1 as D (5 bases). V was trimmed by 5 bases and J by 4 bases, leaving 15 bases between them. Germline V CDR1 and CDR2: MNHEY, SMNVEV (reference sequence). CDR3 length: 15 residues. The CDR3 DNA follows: TGTGCCAGCAGTGGGGGAGGAGCTGGTAATCAGCCCCAGCATTTT. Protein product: CASSGGGAGNQPQHF.

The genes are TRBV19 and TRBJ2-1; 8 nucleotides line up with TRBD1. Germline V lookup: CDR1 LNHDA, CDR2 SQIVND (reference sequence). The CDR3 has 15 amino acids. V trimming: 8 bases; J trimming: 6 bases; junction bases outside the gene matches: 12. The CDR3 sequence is CASALTGTGLNEQFF. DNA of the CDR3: TGTGCCAGTGCGCTCACCGGGACAGGACTCAATGAGCAGTTCTTC.

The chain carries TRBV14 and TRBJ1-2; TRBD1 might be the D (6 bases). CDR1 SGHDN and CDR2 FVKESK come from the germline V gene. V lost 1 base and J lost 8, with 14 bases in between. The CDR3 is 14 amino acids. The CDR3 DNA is TGTGCCAGCAGCCAAGGGCCAACAGGGCGCGGCTACACCTTC. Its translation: CASSQGPTGRGYTF.

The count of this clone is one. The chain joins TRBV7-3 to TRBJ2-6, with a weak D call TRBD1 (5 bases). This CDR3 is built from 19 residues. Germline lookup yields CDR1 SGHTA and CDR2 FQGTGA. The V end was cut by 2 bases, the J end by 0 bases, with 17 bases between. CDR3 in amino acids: CASSLESGRASSGANVLTF. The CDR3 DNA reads TGTGCCAGCAGCTTAGAGAGTGGCAGGGCCTCCTCTGGGGCCAACGTCCTGACTTTC.

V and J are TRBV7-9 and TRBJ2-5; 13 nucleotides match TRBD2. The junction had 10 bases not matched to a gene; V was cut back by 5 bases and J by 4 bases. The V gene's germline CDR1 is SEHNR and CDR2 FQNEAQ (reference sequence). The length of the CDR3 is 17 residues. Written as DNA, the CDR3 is TGTGCCAGCAGCCTGAGGACTAGCGGGAGATCGGGAGAGACCCAGTACTTC. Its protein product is CASSLRTSGRSGETQYF.

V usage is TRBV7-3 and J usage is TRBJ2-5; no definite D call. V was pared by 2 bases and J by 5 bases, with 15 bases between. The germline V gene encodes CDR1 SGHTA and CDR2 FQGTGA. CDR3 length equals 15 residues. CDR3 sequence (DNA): TGTGCCAGCAGCTTATTTGGGAATCCTCAGGAGACCCAGTACTTC. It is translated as CASSLFGNPQETQYF. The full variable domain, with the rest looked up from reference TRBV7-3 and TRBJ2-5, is GAGVSQTPSNKVTEKGKYVELRCDPISGHTALYWYRQSLGQGPEFLIYFQGTGAADDSGLPNDRFFAVRPEGSVSTLKIQRTERGDSAVYLCASSLFGNPQETQYFGPGTRLLVL.

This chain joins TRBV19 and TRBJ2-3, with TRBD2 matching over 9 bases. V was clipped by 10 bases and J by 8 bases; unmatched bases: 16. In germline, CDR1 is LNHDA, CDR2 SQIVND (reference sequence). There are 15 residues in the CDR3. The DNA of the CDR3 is TGTGCCAACGGCCTAGCGGGATATAACTATGGTACGCAGTATTTT. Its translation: CANGLAGYNYGTQYF.

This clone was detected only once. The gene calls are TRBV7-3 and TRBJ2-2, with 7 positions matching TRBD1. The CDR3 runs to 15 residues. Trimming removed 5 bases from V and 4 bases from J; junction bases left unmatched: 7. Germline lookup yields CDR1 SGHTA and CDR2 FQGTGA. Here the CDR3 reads CASSPNRGATGELFF. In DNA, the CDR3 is TGTGCCAGCAGCCCGAACAGGGGCGCCACCGGGGAGCTGTTTTTT.

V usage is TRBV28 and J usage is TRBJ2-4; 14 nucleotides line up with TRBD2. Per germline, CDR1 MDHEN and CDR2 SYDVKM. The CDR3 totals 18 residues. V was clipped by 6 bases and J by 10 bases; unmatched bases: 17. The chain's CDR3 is CASRSPAETSGRAGIQYF. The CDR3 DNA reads TGTGCCAGCAGAAGCCCAGCGGAGACTAGCGGGAGGGCCGGGATTCAGTACTTC.

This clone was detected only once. The CDR3 DNA follows: TGTGCCAGCAGCTTTACGGGAGGAACCGGGGAGCTGTTTTTT. Translating it yields CASSFTGGTGELFF. This chain links TRBV7-3 with TRBJ2-2; 7 bases fit TRBD2. The CDR3 consists of 14 residues. Trimming cost V 3 bases and J 5 bases; bases outside gene matches: 3. Looked up from germline, CDR1 is SGHTA and CDR2 is FQGTGA. The full variable domain, completed using reference TRBV7-3 and TRBJ2-2, is GAGVSQTPSNKVTEKGKYVELRCDPISGHTALYWYRQSLGQGPEFLIYFQGTGAADDSGLPNDRFFAVRPEGSVSTLKIQRTERGDSAVYLCASSFTGGTGELFFGEGSRLTVL.

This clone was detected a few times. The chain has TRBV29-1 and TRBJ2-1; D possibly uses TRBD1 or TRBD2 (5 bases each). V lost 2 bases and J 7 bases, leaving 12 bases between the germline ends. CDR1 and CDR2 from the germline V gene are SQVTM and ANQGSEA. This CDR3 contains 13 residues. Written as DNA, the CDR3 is TGCAGCGTTGAAAACACTAGGGGTAATGAGCAGTTCTTC. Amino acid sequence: CSVENTRGNEQFF.

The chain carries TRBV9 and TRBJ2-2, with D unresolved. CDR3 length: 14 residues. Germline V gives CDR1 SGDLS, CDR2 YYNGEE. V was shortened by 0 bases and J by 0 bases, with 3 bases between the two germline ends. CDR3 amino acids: CASSVVANTGELFF. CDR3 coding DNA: TGTGCCAGCAGCGTAGTGGCGAACACCGGGGAGCTGTTTTTT.

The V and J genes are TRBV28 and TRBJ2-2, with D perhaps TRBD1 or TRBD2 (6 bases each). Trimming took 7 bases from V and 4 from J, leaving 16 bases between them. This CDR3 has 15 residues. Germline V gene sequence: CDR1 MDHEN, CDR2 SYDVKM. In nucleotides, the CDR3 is TGTGCCAGCATCGTGAGGGGGGATGGCACCGGGGAGCTGTTTTTT. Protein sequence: CASIVRGDGTGELFF.

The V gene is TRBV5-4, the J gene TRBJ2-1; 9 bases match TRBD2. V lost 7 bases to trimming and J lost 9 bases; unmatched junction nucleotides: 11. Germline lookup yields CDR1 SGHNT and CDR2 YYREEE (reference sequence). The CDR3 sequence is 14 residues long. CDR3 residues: CASGPAGGPGEQFF. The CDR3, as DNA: TGTGCCAGCGGCCCCGCGGGAGGGCCGGGTGAGCAGTTCTTC.

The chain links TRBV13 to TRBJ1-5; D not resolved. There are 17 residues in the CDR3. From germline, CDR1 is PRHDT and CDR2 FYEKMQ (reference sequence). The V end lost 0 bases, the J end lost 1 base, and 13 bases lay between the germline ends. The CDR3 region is CASSLGRGLGSNQPQHF. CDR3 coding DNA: TGTGCCAGCAGCTTAGGCCGGGGTCTTGGCAGCAATCAGCCCCAGCATTTT.

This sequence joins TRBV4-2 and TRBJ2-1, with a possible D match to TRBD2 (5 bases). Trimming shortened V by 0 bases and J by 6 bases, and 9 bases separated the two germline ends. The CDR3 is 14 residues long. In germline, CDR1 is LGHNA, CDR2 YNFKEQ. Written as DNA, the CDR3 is TGTGCCAGCAGCCAAGATGTTCTAGCCAATGAGCAGTTCTTC. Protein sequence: CASSQDVLANEQFF.

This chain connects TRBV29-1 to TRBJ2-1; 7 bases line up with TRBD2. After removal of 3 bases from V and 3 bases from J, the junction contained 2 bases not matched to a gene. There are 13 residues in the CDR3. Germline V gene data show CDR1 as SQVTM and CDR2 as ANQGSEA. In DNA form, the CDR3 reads TGCAGCGTTGAGTCTAGCGGCTACAATGAGCAGTTCTTC. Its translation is CSVESSGYNEQFF.

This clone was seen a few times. CDR3 residues: CASSEAGDTEAFF. In nucleotides, the CDR3 is TGCGCCAGCAGTGAGGCCGGGGACACTGAAGCTTTCTTT. This chain joins TRBV10-1 and TRBJ1-1; the D is unclear. The germline V and J ends were trimmed by 2 bases and 3 bases, with 7 bases remaining between them. CDR3 length equals 13 residues. Germline V gene lookup returns CDR1 WNHNN and CDR2 SYGVQD (reference sequence).